The rows below give T cell receptor beta chains drawn from one sample of a study of OX40 agonist ivuxolimab in advanced cancers. Assay: immunoSEQ multiplex PCR; the TCRdb copy retains only in-frame clones and omits some. The repertoire holds 60,000 to 75,000 clones, with 88% as singletons. The sample was CD4+ or CD8+ T cells sorted from blood, taken in a trial of the OX40 agonist ivuxolimab. All receptors derive from an adult with an advanced solid tumor such as melanoma, head and neck, liver or kidney cancer. CDR3s include the opening cysteine and the closing phenylalanine or tryptophan. A D gene is named only where the DNA matches it firmly. A clone size is listed for some rows: how often the clone was seen (once, few, many), or a class if it is expanded.

d_gene	v_gene	j_gene	abundance	CDR3aa	CDR3nt
-	TRBV19	TRBJ1-5	-	CASSNPIGARGQPQHF	TGTGCCAGTAGTAATCCGATCGGGGCGCGGGGTCAGCCCCAGCATTTT
-	TRBV6-5	TRBJ2-1	-	CASSYSGTPRYNEQFF	TGTGCCAGCAGTTATTCCGGGACCCCGAGATACAATGAGCAGTTCTTC
TRBD1	TRBV27	TRBJ2-5	once	CASKKGQSQETQYF	TGTGCCAGCAAAAAGGGACAGTCGCAAGAGACCCAGTACTTC
TRBD2	TRBV6-6	TRBJ2-7	-	CASSSIAGVYEQYF	TGTGCCAGCAGTTCAATAGCGGGAGTCTACGAGCAGTACTTC
-	TRBV5-5	TRBJ1-6	few	CASSLEGSPLHF	TGTGCCAGCAGCTTGGAGGGTTCACCCCTCCACTTT
TRBD2	TRBV7-3	TRBJ2-2	few	CASSLSSGRTGELFF	TGTGCCAGCAGCTTATCTAGCGGGAGGACCGGGGAGCTGTTTTTT
TRBD1	TRBV5-4	TRBJ2-1	-	CASSWTGGRDEQFF	TGTGCCAGCAGCTGGACAGGGGGCCGGGATGAGCAGTTCTTC
-	TRBV6-1	TRBJ1-2	-	CASSEKGSGYTF	TGTGCCAGCAGTGAAAAGGGGTCTGGCTACACCTTC
-	TRBV28	TRBJ1-2	-	CASSFGSRGFRYGYTF	TGTGCCAGCAGTTTCGGTTCCAGGGGCTTCCGCTATGGCTACACCTTC
-	TRBV29-1	TRBJ2-6	-	CSVDFGVAGANVLTF	TGCAGCGTTGATTTCGGGGTTGCTGGGGCCAACGTCCTGACTTTC
-	TRBV7-3	TRBJ1-1	-	CASSLREGTEAFF	TGTGCCAGCAGCCTCAGGGAGGGCACTGAAGCTTTCTTT
-	TRBV6-5	TRBJ2-7	few	CASSDSYEQYF	TGTGCCAGCAGTGACTCCTACGAGCAGTACTTC
-	TRBV6-1	TRBJ2-7	-	CASSLRPGNYEQYF	TGTGCCAGCAGCCTCCGGCCAGGGAACTACGAGCAGTACTTC
TRBD2	TRBV5-4	TRBJ2-3	-	CASSLTSGGADTQYF	TGTGCCAGCAGCCTGACTAGCGGGGGAGCAGATACGCAGTATTTT
-	TRBV6-5	TRBJ1-5	-	CASSFTGNQPQHF	TGTGCCAGCAGTTTCACAGGGAATCAGCCCCAGCATTTT
TRBD1	TRBV10-3	TRBJ2-3	-	CAISGGTADTQYF	TGTGCCATCAGTGGGGGGACAGCAGATACGCAGTATTTT
TRBD1	TRBV27	TRBJ2-2	-	CASTRQGANTGELFF	TGTGCCAGCACTAGACAGGGGGCGAACACCGGGGAGCTGTTTTTT
-	TRBV6-6	TRBJ1-1	-	CASSYSNTEAFF	TGTGCCAGCAGTTACTCGAACACTGAAGCTTTCTTT
TRBD1	TRBV10-2	TRBJ1-5	-	CASSESTVTGGRQPQHF	TGCGCCAGCAGTGAGTCGACGGTGACAGGGGGCCGGCAGCCCCAGCATTTT
-	TRBV19	TRBJ1-2	-	CASRTGTTTNYGYTF	TGTGCCAGTAGGACCGGGACAACTACTAACTATGGCTACACCTTC
-	TRBV27	TRBJ1-4	-	CASRPGAGREKLFF	TGTGCCAGCAGACCCGGGGCAGGGAGAGAAAAACTGTTTTTT
TRBD2	TRBV7-2	TRBJ2-7	-	CASSFDWTSVEQYF	TGTGCCAGCAGCTTCGACTGGACTAGTGTAGAGCAGTACTTC
TRBD1	TRBV28	TRBJ1-5	-	CASSLSTGAGQPQHF	TGTGCCAGCAGTTTAAGCACAGGGGCGGGTCAGCCCCAGCATTTT
TRBD1	TRBV27	TRBJ1-2	once	CASSPPGQGGGYTF	TGTGCCAGCAGTCCCCCGGGACAGGGGGGTGGCTACACCTTC
-	TRBV7-2	TRBJ2-6	once	CASSFYRAAGANVLTF	TGTGCCAGCAGCTTTTACAGGGCTGCTGGGGCCAACGTCCTGACTTTC
-	TRBV6-4	TRBJ1-2	-	CASSDFPGPGGYTF	TGTGCCAGCAGTGACTTTCCAGGGCCGGGGGGCTACACCTTC